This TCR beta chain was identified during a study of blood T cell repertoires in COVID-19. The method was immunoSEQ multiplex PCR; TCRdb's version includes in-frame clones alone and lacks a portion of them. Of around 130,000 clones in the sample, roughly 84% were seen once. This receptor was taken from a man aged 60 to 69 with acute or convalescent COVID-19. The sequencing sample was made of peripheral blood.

CDR3 DNA sequence: TGTGCCAGCAGCGCCACAGCTAGCGGGAGGGGGGATGAGCAGTTCTTC. Translating gives CASSATASGRGDEQFF. V gene TRBV7-8 combines with J gene TRBJ2-1; 12 bases are a match to TRBD2. The CDR3 is 16 amino acids. V was pared by 5 bases and J by 8 bases, with 10 bases of the junction left unmatched. The germline V gene has CDR1 SGHVS and CDR2 FQNEAQ.